The clone carrying this T cell receptor beta chain was found a few times. The antigen is unknown. This record comes from a study of cytomegalovirus exposure and HLA in healthy donors. Study summary: Falling in the Caucasian-associated ancestry cluster were 65% to 90% of approximately 410 genotyped donors. General observations from the study: According to an earlier analysis, most TCR beta V segments yielded productive rearrangements about 87% or about 30% of the time. Follow-up analysis later connected one missense variant in DCLRE1C with trimming of TCR beta V- and J-genes.

The V end lost 0 bases, the J end lost 0 bases, and 6 bases lay between the germline ends. Germline-derived CDR1 and CDR2 are SGHRS and YFSETQ. The CDR3 runs to 14 residues. This PCR relied on a set of 60 Vbeta primers and 13 Jbeta primers. Data came from immunoSEQ multiplex PCR; TCRdb stores just in-frame clones and leaves some out. The data contain about 160,000 clones, 60% to 80% of them seen just once; the ten biggest clones take up about 1.5%. Sequenced material: PBMCs. The sequence was obtained from a woman younger than 45 in good health and CMV-seronegative. This chain links TRBV5-1 with TRBJ1-1, with D maybe TRBD1 (5 bases). The CDR3 nucleotides read TGCGCCAGCAGCTTGGCAGGGATGAACACTGAAGCTTTCTTT. It is translated as CASSLAGMNTEAFF. The full variable domain, in which reference TRBV5-1 and TRBJ1-1 provide the parts outside the CDR3, is KAGVTQTPRYLIKTRGQQVTLSCSPISGHRSVSWYQQTPGQGLQFLFEYFSETQRNKGNFPGRFSGRQFSNSRSEMNVSTLELGDSALYLCASSLAGMNTEAFFGQGTRLTVV.